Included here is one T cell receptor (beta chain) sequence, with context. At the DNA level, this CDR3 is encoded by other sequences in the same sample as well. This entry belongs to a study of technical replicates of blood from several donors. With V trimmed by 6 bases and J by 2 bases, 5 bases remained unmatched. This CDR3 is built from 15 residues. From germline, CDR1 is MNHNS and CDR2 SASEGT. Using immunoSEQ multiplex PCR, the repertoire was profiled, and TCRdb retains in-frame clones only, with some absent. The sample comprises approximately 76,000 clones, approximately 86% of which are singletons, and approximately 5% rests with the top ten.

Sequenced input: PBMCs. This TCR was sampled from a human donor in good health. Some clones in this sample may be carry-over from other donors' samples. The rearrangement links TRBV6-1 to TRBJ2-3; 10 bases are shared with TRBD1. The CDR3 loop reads CASRGDRGNTDTQYF. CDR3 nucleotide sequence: TGTGCCAGCAGGGGGGACAGGGGAAACACAGATACGCAGTATTTT.